This paragraph covers one T cell receptor (beta chain) sequence. This clone has just a few counts. The antigen it recognizes is unknown. No clone much larger than this one lies a single base away; base qualities are absent. CDR1 SGDLS and CDR2 YYNGEE are derived from the germline V gene. The CDR3, cysteine through phenylalanine, is 15 amino acids long. Just CDR3 DNA is preserved here, 45 bases in frame from base 1. V lost 1 base and J lost 8 bases, and the count of bases not matched to a germline gene is 6. The record originates from a study of beta chain features in type 1 diabetes listed by TCRdb under 2018. A note on the overall study: Mean age, gender distribution, total cell number and subset yield were not different between patients and healthy donors. Across all samples, some 110,000,000 sorted cells were examined, and cell number per subset correlated strongly with RNA yield. In the study, recently diagnosed type 1 diabetes patients and matched healthy donors were compared on the TCRB repertoires of their sorted circulating CD4+ T cell subsets. Regulatory and stem cell-like memory subsets were isolated from only 8 patients and about eight healthy donors, whereas naive and central memory subsets came from all 30 or so donors. Results the study describes overall, beyond this receptor: Naive, central memory and regulatory TCRB repertoires appeared more similar among patients than among healthy donors. Because cDNA was sequenced instead of genomic DNA, activated cells with high expression could be over-represented, although the groups did not differ in activation or CD3 levels. PCR might favor shorter templates, but patient and control samples were amplified and corrected together, so any skew would affect both groups equally. Type 1 diabetes patients showed a moderate but significant shortening of TCRB CDR3 length in all four CD4+ subsets. Fewer insertions and more nucleotide deletions at VDJ recombination sites were observed in patients with type 1 diabetes, implying thymic rearrangement abnormalities. Because the HLA sub-analyses included only small numbers of individuals, any influence of HLA type on TCRB rearrangement was left unresolved.

Each donor gave one peripheral blood draw, roughly 110 mL on average, collected into heparinised tubes. Using a panel that included CD45RO, CCR7, CD25, CD127, CD95 and CD27, naive, central memory, regulatory and stem cell-like memory CD4+ T cells were sorted on a BD FACSAria II. Purity was above 98% for every sorted population. PBMCs were isolated immediately by Lymphoprep density gradient centrifugation and stained directly without culture. To minimize batch effects, samples were stained and sorted in pairs, one healthy donor with one patient per experiment. All of the isolated RNA was reverse transcribed with the High Capacity cDNA Reverse Transcription Kit, so expressed TCRB transcripts were sequenced. Deep immunoSEQ sequencing was applied to naive, central memory and regulatory T cell samples, giving an average of around 3.4 million total reads per sample. After sorted cells were lysed in RLT buffer, RNA was extracted with DNase-treated RNeasy Micro or Mini kits, with the choice depending on cell number. To prevent cross-contamination, every cell subset was processed on its own, while patient and healthy donor samples were processed together. Using the immunoSEQ multiplex PCR, TCRB sequences were amplified from cDNA into 87-bp fragments spanning the CDR3 region. The amplicons were sequenced using the Illumina HiSeq platform. Per the original workflow: PCR bias was corrected computationally using synthetic template baselines, and reads within Hamming distance 2 were collapsed, with unmergeable singletons discarded. By aligning reads against IMGT, V, D and J genes, CDR3 length, and insertions or deletions at six rearrangement sites were assigned. Within each subset, clonotype counts were normalized to sorted cell number, and only after that were true diversity and Gini coefficients computed with the tcR R package. The overlap coefficient, calculated on TCRB nucleotide sequences, was used to measure repertoire sharing. The table comes from immuneACCESS by way of TCRdb, which keeps in-frame sequences with V and J called. Part of the clones is missing from these tables; in studies checked, under half for an unresolved V gene and the rest for unknown reasons. That table gives V, J and clone size, and the DNA gave D and trimming. The sample table holds approximately 150,000 clones, of which about an eighth were seen once. Jointly, the top ten make up roughly 1.4% of the sample.

The rearrangement combines TRBV9 with TRBJ2-2, and 9 bases in between align with TRBD1. The clonotype was recovered from a man between 18 and 29 years old with type 1 diabetes. Sequencing was performed on central memory CD4+ T cells from blood. The CDR3 region: CASSVRDRETGELFF. In nucleotide form, the sequence is TGTGCCAGCAGCGTAAGGGACAGGGAAACGGGGGAGCTGTTTTTT. Reference TRBV9 and TRBJ2-2 proteins supply the regions before and after the CDR3; the full variable domain is: DSGVTQTPKHLITATGQRVTLRCSPRSGDLSVYWYQQSLDQGLQFLIQYYNGEERAKGNILERFSAQQFPDLHSELNLSSLELGDSALYFCASSVRDRETGELFFGEGSRLTVL.